Each of the 5 T cell receptor beta chains below was sequenced from the same sample in a study of preoperative IRX-2 immunotherapy in early breast cancer. This table comes from immunoSEQ multiplex PCR, and its TCRdb copy is limited to in-frame clones, with some not included. Among approximately 100,000 clones, roughly 89% were seen once, and the ten largest hold around 2%. Treatment here: preoperative locoregional IRX-2 cytokine immunotherapy. The input for sequencing was tumor tissue, taken after IRX-2 immunotherapy. The receptor source for this set is a human donor with breast cancer.

J is TRBJ2-7 and V is TRBV11-3; TRBD2 is a possible D gene (6 bases). The V end lost 3 bases, the J end lost 6 bases, and 18 bases lay between the germline ends. Germline assignment: CDR1 SGHNT and CDR2 YENEEA. CDR3 length equals 15 residues. CDR3 region: CASSLEGGKNTEQYF. The CDR3 DNA reads as TGTGCCAGCAGCTTGGAGGGAGGAAAAAACACCGAGCAGTACTTC.

The chain recombines TRBV29-1 with TRBJ2-2; 10 positions agree with TRBD2. The CDR3 loop spans 14 amino acids. With 6 bases clipped from V and 3 bases from J, the junction kept 4 bases outside the gene matches. Germline CDR1 and CDR2: SQVTM and ANQGSEA. CDR3 bases: TGCAGCGTCCGGACTAGCGGAGACACCGGGGAGCTGTTTTTT. It translates to CSVRTSGDTGELFF.

The CDR3, as DNA: TGTGCCAGCAGTTACTCGAGCAGGGAGGATGGCTACACCTTC. Protein product: CASSYSSREDGYTF. The gene calls are TRBV6-8 and TRBJ1-2, with D possibly being TRBD1 (5 bases). This CDR3 comprises 14 residues. The ends were cut back, 0 bases at V and 6 bases at J, with 11 bases in the middle. Germline V lookup: CDR1 MNHGY, CDR2 SAAAGT.

The genes are TRBV6-8 and TRBJ2-5, with a weak D call TRBD2 (5 bases). V shed 0 bases and J shed 13 bases, with 12 bases lying between them. Germline CDR1 is MNHGY and CDR2 is SAAAGT. The CDR3 spans 12 residues. The CDR3 here is CASSYSPDSLYF. Here the CDR3 DNA reads TGTGCCAGCAGTTACTCCCCGGACTCGTTGTACTTC.

This clone was detected only a few times. This sequence joins TRBV5-1 and TRBJ2-7; D remains unclear. Deletions cut 3 bases from V and 0 bases from J, with 10 bases between. The CDR3 spans 14 residues. Germline-derived CDR1 and CDR2 are SGHRS and YFSETQ. CDR3 in amino acids: CASSSLQSSYEQYF. The CDR3 region has the DNA TGCGCCAGCAGCTCGCTACAGAGCTCCTACGAGCAGTACTTC.